A single sample is the source of the 7 T cell receptor beta chains below, sequenced in a study of preoperative IRX-2 immunotherapy in early breast cancer. The treatment: preoperative locoregional IRX-2 cytokine immunotherapy. Only in-frame clones appear in the TCRdb table, and some are missing; sequencing was by immunoSEQ multiplex PCR. The sample holds under 4,500 clones; approximately 79% are singletons and the top ten take about 15%. The specimen was tumor tissue, collected after IRX-2 immunotherapy. The origin of the receptors is a human donor with breast cancer.

The DNA for the CDR3 is TGTGCCAGCACCTTTCGGACGGGTCTGAGAGGCTACACCTTC. It specifies CASTFRTGLRGYTF. The J gene is TRBJ1-2, the V gene TRBV6-8; the D is unclear. Per germline, CDR1 MNHGY and CDR2 SAAAGT. This CDR3 comprises 14 residues. The V and J ends lost 7 bases and 8 bases respectively, with 20 bases between them.

The chain links TRBV5-1 to TRBJ2-7, with 9 bases fitting TRBD2. V lost 0 bases, J lost 4 bases, and 2 bases stayed unmatched. This CDR3 has 14 residues. The germline V gene encodes CDR1 SGHRS and CDR2 YFSETQ. In nucleotides, the CDR3 is TGCGCCAGCAGCTTGGGACTAGCGGAGTACGAGCAGTACTTC. Amino acids: CASSLGLAEYEQYF.

The chain employs TRBV28 and TRBJ1-2, with D possibly being TRBD1 (6 bases). V was cut by 5 bases and J by 2 bases, with 9 bases left in between. The length of the CDR3 is 13 residues. Germline CDR1 and CDR2: MDHEN and SYDVKM. CDR3 in amino acids: CASSKTGNYGYTF. The CDR3 bases are TGTGCCAGCAGTAAGACAGGAAACTATGGCTACACCTTC.

J is TRBJ2-1 and V is TRBV7-8; no clear D. Germline V lookup: CDR1 SGHVS, CDR2 FQNEAQ. The CDR3 sequence is 14 residues long. V was trimmed by 2 bases and J by 9 bases, leaving 14 bases between them. The CDR3 region has the DNA TGTGCCAGCAGCTTATCCGCGGCGAGCGCTGAGCAGTTCTTC. Amino acid sequence: CASSLSAASAEQFF. The full variable domain, completed using reference TRBV7-8 and TRBJ2-1, is GAGVSQSPRYKVAKRGQDVALRCDPISGHVSLFWYQQALGQGPEFLTYFQNEAQLDKSGLPSDRFFAERPEGSVSTLKIQRTQQEDSAVYLCASSLSAASAEQFFGPGTRLTVL.

The chain's CDR3 is CAISESFGWNTEAFF. In DNA form, the CDR3 reads TGTGCCATCAGTGAGTCGTTCGGGTGGAACACTGAAGCTTTCTTT. The chain is built from TRBV10-3 and TRBJ1-1; D not certain. The CDR3 is 15 residues long. In germline, CDR1 is ENHRY, CDR2 SYGVKD. Trimming left V 0 bases short and J 1 base short, with 9 bases between.

This chain uses TRBV11-3 with TRBJ2-1, with 8 bases matching TRBD2. V lost 1 base and J lost 5; bases outside the gene matches: 4. CDR3 length: 15 residues. From germline, CDR1 is SGHNT and CDR2 YENEEA. This chain's CDR3 is CASSLVLAEHNEQFF. CDR3 nucleotides: TGTGCCAGCAGCTTAGTACTAGCGGAGCACAATGAGCAGTTCTTC.

This clone was found once. The chain is built from TRBV14 and TRBJ1-1, with D unclear. The ends were cut back, 1 base at V and 6 bases at J, with 3 bases in the middle. The CDR3 runs 11 residues. From germline, CDR1 is SGHDN and CDR2 FVKESK. CDR3 in DNA: TGTGCCAGCAGCCAAGCAGCTGAAGCTTTCTTT. Its protein product is CASSQAAEAFF. Using reference TRBV14 and TRBJ1-1 for the parts outside the CDR3, the full variable domain is EAGVTQFPSHSVIEKGQTVTLRCDPISGHDNLYWYRRVMGKEIKFLLHFVKESKQDESGMPNNRFLAERTGGTYSTLKVQPAELEDSGVYFCASSQAAEAFFGQGTRLTVV.